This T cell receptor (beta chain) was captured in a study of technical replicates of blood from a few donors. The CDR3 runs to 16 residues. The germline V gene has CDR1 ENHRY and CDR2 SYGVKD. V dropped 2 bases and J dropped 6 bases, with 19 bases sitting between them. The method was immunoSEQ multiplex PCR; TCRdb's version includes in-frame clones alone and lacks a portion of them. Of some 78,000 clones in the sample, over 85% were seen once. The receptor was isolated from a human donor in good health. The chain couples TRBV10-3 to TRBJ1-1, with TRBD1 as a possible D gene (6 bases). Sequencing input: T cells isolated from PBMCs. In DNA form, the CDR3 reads TGTGCCATCAGTGAGCCTAGACAGGACATCTTAGCTGAAGCTTTCTTT. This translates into CAISEPRQDILAEAFF.